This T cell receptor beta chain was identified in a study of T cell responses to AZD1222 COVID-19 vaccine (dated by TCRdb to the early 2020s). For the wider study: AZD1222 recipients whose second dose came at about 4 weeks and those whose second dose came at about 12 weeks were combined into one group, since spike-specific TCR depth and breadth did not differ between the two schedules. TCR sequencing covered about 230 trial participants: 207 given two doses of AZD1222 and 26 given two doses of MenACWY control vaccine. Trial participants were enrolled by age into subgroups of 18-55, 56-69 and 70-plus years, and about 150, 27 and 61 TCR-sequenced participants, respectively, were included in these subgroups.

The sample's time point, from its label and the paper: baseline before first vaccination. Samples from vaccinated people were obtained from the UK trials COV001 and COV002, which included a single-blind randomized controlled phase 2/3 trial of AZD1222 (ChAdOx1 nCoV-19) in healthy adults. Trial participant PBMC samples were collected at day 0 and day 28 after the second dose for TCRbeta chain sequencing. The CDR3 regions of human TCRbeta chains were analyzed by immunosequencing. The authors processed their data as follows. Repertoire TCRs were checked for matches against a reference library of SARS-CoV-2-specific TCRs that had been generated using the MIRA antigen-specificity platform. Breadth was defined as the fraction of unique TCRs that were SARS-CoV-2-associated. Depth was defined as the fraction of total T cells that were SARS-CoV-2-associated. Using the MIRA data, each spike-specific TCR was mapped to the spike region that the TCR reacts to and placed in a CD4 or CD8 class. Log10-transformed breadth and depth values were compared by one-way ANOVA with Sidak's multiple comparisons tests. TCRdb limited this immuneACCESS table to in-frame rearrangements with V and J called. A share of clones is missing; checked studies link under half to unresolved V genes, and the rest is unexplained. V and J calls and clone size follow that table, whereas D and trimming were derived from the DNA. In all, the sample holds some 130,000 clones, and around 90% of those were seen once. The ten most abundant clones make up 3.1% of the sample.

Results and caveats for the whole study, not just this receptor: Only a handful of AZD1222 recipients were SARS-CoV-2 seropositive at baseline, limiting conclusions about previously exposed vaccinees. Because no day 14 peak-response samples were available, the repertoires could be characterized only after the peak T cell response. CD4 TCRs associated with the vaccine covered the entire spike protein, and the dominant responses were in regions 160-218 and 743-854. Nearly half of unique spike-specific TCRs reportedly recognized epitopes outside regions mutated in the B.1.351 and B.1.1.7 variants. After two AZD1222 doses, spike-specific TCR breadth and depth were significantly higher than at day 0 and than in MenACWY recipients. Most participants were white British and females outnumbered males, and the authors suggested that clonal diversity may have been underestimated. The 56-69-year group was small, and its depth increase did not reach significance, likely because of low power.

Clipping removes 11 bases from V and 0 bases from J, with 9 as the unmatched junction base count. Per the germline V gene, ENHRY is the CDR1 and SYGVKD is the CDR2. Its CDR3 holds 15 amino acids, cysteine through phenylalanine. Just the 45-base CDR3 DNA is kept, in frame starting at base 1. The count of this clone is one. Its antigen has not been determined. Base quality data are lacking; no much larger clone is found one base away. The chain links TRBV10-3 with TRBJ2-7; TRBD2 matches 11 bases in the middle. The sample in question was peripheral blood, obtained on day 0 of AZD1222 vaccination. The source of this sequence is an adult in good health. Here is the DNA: TGTGCCTCAGGACTAGCGGGTGAAAGCTCCTACGAGCAGTACTTC. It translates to CASGLAGESSYEQYF.